This T cell receptor beta chain was sequenced during a study of T cells in Graves' hyperthyroidism and ophthalmopathy. Overall study findings and caveats: Peripheral blood also featured most of the thyroid clonotypes expanded above 0.001. Model-based prediction identified ophthalmopathy a median approximately 6 months prior to its onset.

Notes on this clonotype: Its antigen remains unknown.

Patients with ophthalmopathy all had a Clinical Activity Score of at least 3, a NOSPECS grade of at least 4 and duration under 3 months. The CDR3 consists of 15 residues. V was clipped by 4 bases and J by 2 bases, with 11 bases between them. Germline assignment: CDR1 KGHDR and CDR2 SFDVKD. TCR beta CDR3 regions were amplified from RNA. First-round RT-PCR with HTBI primers amplified the TCR CDR3 region. TCRdb processed the multiplex PCR reads anew with MiXCR; each CDR3 protein has one entry. The sample shows around 520,000 distinct CDR3 sequences, around 22% of them seen only once. The origin of this receptor is a woman under 40 with Graves' ophthalmopathy. This rearrangement joins TRBV24-1 to TRBJ1-5; TRBD1 might be the D (5 bases). Sequencing was done on a sample of blood. As DNA, the CDR3 is TGTGCCACCAGTGAGGGGGACCTCCGCAATCAGCCCCAGCATTTT. It codes for CATSEGDLRNQPQHF.